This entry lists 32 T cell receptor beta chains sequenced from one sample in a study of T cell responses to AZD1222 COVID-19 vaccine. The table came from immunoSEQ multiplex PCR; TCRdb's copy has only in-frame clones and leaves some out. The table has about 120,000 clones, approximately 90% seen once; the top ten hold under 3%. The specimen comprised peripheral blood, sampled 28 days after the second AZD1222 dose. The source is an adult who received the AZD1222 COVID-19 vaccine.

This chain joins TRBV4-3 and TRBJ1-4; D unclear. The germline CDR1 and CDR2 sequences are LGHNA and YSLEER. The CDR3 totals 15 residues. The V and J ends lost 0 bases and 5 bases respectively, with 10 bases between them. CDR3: CASSQDWRPNEKLFF. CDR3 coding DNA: TGCGCCAGCAGCCAAGATTGGAGGCCAAATGAAAAACTGTTTTTT.

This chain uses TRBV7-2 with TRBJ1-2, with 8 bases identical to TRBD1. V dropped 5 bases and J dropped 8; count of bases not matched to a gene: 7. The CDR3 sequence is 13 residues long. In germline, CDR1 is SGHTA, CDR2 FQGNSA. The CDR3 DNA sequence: TGTGCCAGCAGCCTCCAGGGGGCGCGGGGCTACACCTTC. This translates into CASSLQGARGYTF.

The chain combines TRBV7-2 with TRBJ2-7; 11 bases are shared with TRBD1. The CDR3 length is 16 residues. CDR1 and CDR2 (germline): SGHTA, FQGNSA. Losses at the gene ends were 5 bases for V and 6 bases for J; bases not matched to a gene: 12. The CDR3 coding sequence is TGTGCCAGCAGCCCAACGGGGACAGGGGGGTTTGGCGAGCAGTACTTC. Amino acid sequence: CASSPTGTGGFGEQYF.

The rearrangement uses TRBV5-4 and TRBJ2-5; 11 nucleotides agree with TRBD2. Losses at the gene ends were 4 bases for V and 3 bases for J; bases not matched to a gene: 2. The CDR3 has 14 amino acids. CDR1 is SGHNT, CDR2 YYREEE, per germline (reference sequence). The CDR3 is CASSRGLAEETQYF. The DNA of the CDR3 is TGTGCCAGCAGCCGGGGACTAGCGGAAGAGACCCAGTACTTC.

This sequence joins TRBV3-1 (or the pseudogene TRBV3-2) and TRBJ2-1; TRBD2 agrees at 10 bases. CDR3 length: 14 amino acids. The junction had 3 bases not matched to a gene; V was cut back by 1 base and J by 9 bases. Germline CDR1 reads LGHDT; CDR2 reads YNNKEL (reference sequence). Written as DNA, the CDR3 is TGTGCCAGCAGCCAAGGACTAGCGGGCCTTGAGCAGTTCTTC. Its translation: CASSQGLAGLEQFF.

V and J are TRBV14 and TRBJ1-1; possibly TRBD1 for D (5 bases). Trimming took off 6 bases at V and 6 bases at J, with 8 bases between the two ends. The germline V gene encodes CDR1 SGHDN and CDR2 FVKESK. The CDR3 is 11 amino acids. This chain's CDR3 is CASSWGSEAFF. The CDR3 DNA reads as TGTGCCAGCAGTTGGGGCTCTGAAGCTTTCTTT.

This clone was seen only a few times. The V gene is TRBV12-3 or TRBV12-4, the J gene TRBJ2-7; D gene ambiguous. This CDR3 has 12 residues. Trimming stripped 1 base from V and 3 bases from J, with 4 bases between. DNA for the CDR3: TGTGCCAGCAGTTTAGATCACTACGAGCAGTACTTC. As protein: CASSLDHYEQYF.

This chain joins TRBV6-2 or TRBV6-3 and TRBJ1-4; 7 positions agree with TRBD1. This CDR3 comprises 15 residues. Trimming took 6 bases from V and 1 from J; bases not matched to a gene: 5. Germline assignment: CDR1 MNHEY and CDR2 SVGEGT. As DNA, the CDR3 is TGTGCCAGCAGCCGTCGGACAGGAACTAATGAAAAACTGTTTTTT. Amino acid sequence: CASSRRTGTNEKLFF.

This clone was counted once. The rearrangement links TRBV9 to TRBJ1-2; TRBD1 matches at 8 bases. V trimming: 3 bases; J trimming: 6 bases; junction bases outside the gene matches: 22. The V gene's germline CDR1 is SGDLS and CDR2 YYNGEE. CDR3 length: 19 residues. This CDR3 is CASSASPRGGTGEPNGYTF. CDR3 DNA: TGTGCCAGCAGCGCATCCCCGCGGGGGGGGACAGGAGAACCTAATGGCTACACCTTC.

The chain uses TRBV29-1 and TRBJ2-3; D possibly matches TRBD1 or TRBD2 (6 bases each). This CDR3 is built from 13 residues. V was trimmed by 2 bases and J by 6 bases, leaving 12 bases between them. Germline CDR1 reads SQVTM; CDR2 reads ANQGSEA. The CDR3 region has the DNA TGCAGCGTTGAAAACGGGGGACACGATACGCAGTATTTT. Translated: CSVENGGHDTQYF.

CDR3 residues: CASSKACSHRNSPLHF. DNA for the CDR3: TGTGCCAGCAGCAAAGCTTGCAGTCATCGGAATTCACCCCTCCACTTT. The gene calls are TRBV21-1 and TRBJ1-6. TRBV21-1 is given as a pseudogene. There are 16 residues in the CDR3.

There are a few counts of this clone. Written as DNA, the CDR3 is TGTGCCAGCAGTTCCCCTCGGGGGGGTTCGGAAAAACTGTTTTTT. Its protein is CASSSPRGGSEKLFF. The chain has TRBV28 and TRBJ1-4, with TRBD1 as a possible D gene (5 bases). Germline V gives CDR1 MDHEN, CDR2 SYDVKM. The germline V and J ends were trimmed by 4 bases and 8 bases, with 17 bases remaining between them. The CDR3 is made up of 15 amino acids.

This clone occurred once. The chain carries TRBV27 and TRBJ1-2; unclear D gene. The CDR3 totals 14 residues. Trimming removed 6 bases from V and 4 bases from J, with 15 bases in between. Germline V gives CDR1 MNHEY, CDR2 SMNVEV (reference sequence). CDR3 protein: CASSPAGIPYGYTF. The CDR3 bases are TGTGCCAGCAGCCCCGCCGGGATCCCCTATGGCTACACCTTC.

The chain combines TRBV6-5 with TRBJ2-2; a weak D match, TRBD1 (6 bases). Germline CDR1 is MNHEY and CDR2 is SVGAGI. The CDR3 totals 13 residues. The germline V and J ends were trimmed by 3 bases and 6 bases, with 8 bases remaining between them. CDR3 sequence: CASSYGQSGELFF. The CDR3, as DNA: TGTGCCAGCAGTTATGGACAGTCCGGGGAGCTGTTTTTT.

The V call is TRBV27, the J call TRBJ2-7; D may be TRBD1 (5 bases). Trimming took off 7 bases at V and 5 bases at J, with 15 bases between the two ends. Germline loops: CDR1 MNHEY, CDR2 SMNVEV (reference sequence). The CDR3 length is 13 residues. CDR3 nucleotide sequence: TGTGCCAGCACTGTGATAGGGGCCAACGAGCAGTACTTC. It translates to CASTVIGANEQYF.

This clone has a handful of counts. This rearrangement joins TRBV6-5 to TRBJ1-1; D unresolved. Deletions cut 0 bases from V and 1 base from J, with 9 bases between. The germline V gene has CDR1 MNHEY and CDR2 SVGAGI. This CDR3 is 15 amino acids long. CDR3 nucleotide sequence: TGTGCCAGCAGTTACTCGTCGGGGTCGAACACTGAAGCTTTCTTT. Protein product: CASSYSSGSNTEAFF.

The CDR3 is CASSQGSQTYMNTEAFF. In DNA form, the CDR3 reads TGTGCCAGCAGCCAAGGGTCGCAGACCTACATGAACACTGAAGCTTTCTTT. This chain uses TRBV4-2 with TRBJ1-1; D unclear. Trimming left V 1 base short and J 0 bases short, with 15 bases between. This CDR3 comprises 17 residues. Germline V CDR1 and CDR2: LGHNA, YNFKEQ.

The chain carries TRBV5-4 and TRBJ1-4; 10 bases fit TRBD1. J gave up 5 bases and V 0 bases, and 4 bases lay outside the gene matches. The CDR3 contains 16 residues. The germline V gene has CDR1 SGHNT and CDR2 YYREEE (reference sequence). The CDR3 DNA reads TGTGCCAGCAGCTTGGGGGCGACAGGGGGCAATGAAAAACTGTTTTTT. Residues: CASSLGATGGNEKLFF.

The CDR3 reads CASTLGAGGGDYGYTF. DNA of the CDR3: TGTGCCAGCACCTTAGGGGCCGGCGGGGGGGACTATGGCTACACCTTC. The chain combines TRBV5-4 with TRBJ1-2; D might be TRBD1 (5 bases). CDR3 size: 16 residues. The V and J ends lost 6 bases and 3 bases respectively, with 21 bases between them. Germline values: CDR1 SGHNT, CDR2 YYREEE (reference sequence).

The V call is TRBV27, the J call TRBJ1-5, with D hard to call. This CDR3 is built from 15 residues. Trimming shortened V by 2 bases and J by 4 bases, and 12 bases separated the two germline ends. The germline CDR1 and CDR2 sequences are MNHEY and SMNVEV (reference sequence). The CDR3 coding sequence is TGTGCCAGCAGTTTAGAGGGTTGGGGTAATCAGCCCCAGCATTTT. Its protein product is CASSLEGWGNQPQHF.

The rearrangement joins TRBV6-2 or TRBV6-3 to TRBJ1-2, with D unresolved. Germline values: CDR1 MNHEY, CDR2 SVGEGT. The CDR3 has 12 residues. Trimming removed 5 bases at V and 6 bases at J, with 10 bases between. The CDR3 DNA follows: TGTGCCAGCAGTCCCGTTAGGGATGGCTACACCTTC. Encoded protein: CASSPVRDGYTF.

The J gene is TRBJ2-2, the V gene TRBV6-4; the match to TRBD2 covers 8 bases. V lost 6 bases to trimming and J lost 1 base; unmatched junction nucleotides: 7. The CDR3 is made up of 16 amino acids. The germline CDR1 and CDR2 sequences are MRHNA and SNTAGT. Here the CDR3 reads CASSGILAENTGELFF. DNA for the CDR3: TGTGCCAGCAGCGGGATACTAGCGGAGAACACCGGGGAGCTGTTTTTT.

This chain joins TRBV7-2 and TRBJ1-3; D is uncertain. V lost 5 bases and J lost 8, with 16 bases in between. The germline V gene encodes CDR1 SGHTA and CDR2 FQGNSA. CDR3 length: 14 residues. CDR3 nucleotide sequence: TGTGCCAGCAGCCCCATGGGCCTTGGGGACACCATATATTTT. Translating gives CASSPMGLGDTIYF. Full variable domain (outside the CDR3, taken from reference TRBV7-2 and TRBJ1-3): GAGVSQSPSNKVTEKGKDVELRCDPISGHTALYWYRQSLGQGLEFLIYFQGNSAPDKSGLPSDRFSAERTGGSVSTLTIQRTQQEDSAVYLCASSPMGLGDTIYFGEGSWLTVV.

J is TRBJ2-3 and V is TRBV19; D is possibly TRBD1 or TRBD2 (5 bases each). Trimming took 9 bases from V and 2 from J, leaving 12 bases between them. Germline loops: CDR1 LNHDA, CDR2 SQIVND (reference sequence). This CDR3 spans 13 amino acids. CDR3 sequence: CASGTAITDTQYF. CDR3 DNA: TGTGCCAGCGGGACCGCCATCACAGATACGCAGTATTTT.

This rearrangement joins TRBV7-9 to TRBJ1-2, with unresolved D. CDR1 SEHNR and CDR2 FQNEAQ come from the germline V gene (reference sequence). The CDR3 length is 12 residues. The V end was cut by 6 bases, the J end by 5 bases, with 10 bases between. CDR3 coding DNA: TGTGCCAGCAGGGCCCTTGGGTATGGCTACACCTTC. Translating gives CASRALGYGYTF.

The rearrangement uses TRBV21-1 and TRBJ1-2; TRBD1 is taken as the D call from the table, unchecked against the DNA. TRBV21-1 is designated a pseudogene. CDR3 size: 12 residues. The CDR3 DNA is TGTGCCAGCAGCAGCGACAGGGGATGCTACACCTTC. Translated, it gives CASSSDRGCYTF.

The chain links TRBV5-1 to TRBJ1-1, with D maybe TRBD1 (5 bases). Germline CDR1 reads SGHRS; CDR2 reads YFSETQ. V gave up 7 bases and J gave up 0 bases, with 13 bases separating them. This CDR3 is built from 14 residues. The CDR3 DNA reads TGCGCCAGCGGGTCCGGGACGGTGAACACTGAAGCTTTCTTT. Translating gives CASGSGTVNTEAFF. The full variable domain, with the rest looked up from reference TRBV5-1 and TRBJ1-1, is KAGVTQTPRYLIKTRGQQVTLSCSPISGHRSVSWYQQTPGQGLQFLFEYFSETQRNKGNFPGRFSGRQFSNSRSEMNVSTLELGDSALYLCASGSGTVNTEAFFGQGTRLTVV.

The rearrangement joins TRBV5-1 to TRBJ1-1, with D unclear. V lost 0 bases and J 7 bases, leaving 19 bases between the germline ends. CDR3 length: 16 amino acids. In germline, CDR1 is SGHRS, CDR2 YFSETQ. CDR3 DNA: TGCGCCAGCAGCTTGGCCTCGGAACTTAAAACGGGTGAAGCTTTCTTT. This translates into CASSLASELKTGEAFF.

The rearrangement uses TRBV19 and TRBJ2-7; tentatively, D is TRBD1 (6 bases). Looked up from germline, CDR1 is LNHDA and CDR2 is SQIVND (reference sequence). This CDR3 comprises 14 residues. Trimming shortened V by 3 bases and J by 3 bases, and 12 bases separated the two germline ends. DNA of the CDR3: TGTGCCAGTAGTATCGAAACAGGGTACTACGAGCAGTACTTC. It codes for CASSIETGYYEQYF.

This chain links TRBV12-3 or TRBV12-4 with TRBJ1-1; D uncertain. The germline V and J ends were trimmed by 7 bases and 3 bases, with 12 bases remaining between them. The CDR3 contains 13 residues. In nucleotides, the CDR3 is TGTGCCAGCAAGTGGGTTAAGGACACTGAAGCTTTCTTT. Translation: CASKWVKDTEAFF.

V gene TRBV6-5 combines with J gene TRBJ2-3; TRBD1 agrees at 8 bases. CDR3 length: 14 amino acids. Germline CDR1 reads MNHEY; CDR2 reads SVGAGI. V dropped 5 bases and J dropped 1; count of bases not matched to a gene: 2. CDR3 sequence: CASSMDRGTDTQYF. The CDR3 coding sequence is TGTGCCAGCAGTATGGACAGGGGCACAGATACGCAGTATTTT.

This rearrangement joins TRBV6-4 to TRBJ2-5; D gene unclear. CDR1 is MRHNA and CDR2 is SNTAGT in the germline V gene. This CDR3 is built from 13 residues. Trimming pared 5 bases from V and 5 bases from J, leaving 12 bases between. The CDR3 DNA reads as TGTGCCAGCAGTCGCGATCTGGGGGAGACCCAGTACTTC. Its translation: CASSRDLGETQYF.